This T cell receptor beta chain was documented in a study of Ad26.COV2.S vaccination and SARS-CoV-2 variants. Study-level information: Sample donor was a member of the COV1001 Ad26.COV2.S trial arm.

Libraries were prepared by immunoSEQ multiplex PCR; TCRdb keeps only in-frame clonotypes and omits some of them. The data show around 350,000 clones, more than 75% seen once. With 2 bases clipped from V and 6 bases from J, the junction kept 1 base outside the gene matches. Germline CDR1 and CDR2: KGHDR and SFDVKD. The CDR3 consists of 14 residues. Treatment indicated: approximately 18 received Ad26.COV2.S at low or high dose, single or two shots; about 5 received placebo; per-sample allocation not given. Samples analyzed were those drawn on day 63 after the first vaccine or placebo injection. This chain joins TRBV24-1 and TRBJ2-1; 9 bases match TRBD2. Material: peripheral blood, obtained in a trial of Ad26.COV2.S vaccine versus placebo. The sequence was collected from a person aged 18-60 years who received the Ad26.COV2.S COVID-19 vaccine or a placebo. CDR3 region: CATSDSSGVNEQFF. CDR3 nucleotide sequence: TGTGCCACCAGTGATTCTAGCGGGGTCAATGAGCAGTTCTTC.